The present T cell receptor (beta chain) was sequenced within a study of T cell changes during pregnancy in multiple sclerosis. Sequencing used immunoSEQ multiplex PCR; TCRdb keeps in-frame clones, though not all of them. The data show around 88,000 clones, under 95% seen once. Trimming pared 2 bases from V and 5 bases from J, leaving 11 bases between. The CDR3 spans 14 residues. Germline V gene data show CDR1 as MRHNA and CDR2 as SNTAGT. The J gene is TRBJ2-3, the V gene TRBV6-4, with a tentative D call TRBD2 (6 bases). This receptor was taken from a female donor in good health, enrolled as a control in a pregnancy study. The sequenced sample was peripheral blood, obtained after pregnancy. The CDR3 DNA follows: TGTGCCAGCAGTGACGCAGGAGGGCGAGATACGCAGTATTTT. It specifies CASSDAGGRDTQYF.